This T cell receptor beta chain emerged from a study of beta chain features in type 1 diabetes. Expressed TCRB transcripts got sequenced, as all isolated RNA was reverse transcribed. The assay was immunoSEQ multiplex PCR, and TCRdb's table has in-frame clones only and misses some. The table records hundreds of thousands of clones, around 15% of them present only once. The CDR3 has 12 residues. The germline V gene has CDR1 SNHLY and CDR2 FYNNEI. V lost 4 bases and J lost 5, with 8 bases in between. The study, taken as a whole, reports: Shortening that was moderate but significant affected the TCRB CDR3s of Type 1 diabetes patients in all four CD4+ subsets.

This clone occurred a few times. Its antigen remains unidentified. The chain is built from TRBV2 and TRBJ1-2; D is undetermined. This TCR was sampled from a man aged 18 to 30 with type 1 diabetes. Sequencing was done on a sample of naive CD4+ T cells from blood. The CDR3 is CASSATSYGYTF. CDR3 nucleotides: TGTGCCAGCAGTGCTACGAGTTATGGCTACACCTTC.